These 13 T cell receptor beta chains came from one sample sequenced in a study of cytomegalovirus exposure and HLA in healthy donors. Use of 60 Vbeta and 13 Jbeta primers characterized the PCR. Using immunoSEQ multiplex PCR, the repertoire was profiled, and TCRdb retains in-frame clones only, with some absent. Here the sample spans 150,000 to 180,000 clones, 70% to 90% being singletons. Sequencing input: PBMCs. These receptors were obtained from a woman aged 40 to 50 in good health and CMV-seropositive.

J is TRBJ1-5 and V is TRBV2, with 9 bases that match TRBD1. CDR1 is SNHLY, CDR2 FYNNEI, per germline. The V gene end was trimmed by 5 bases and the J gene end by 6 bases; junction bases not matched to a gene: 11. The CDR3 has 16 amino acids. The CDR3 loop reads CASSWGQGGLSQPQHF. CDR3 sequence (DNA): TGTGCCAGCAGTTGGGGACAGGGCGGGTTATCTCAGCCCCAGCATTTT.

In the case of this clone: Other DNA sequences in this sample translate to the same CDR3. The chain employs TRBV6-1 and TRBJ1-1, with unresolved D. The CDR3 is 12 amino acids. The V end was cut by 8 bases, the J end by 0 bases, with 7 bases between. Germline CDR1 and CDR2: MNHNS and SASEGT. CDR3 nucleotides: TGTGCCAGCGCGGAAATGAACACTGAAGCTTTCTTT. This codes for CASAEMNTEAFF.

The rearrangement joins TRBV25-1 to TRBJ2-3; 7 positions agree with TRBD1. Germline trimming cut 3 bases from V and 2 bases from J; bases unmatched to any gene: 5. The CDR3 length is 15 residues. Germline V gene lookup returns CDR1 MGHDK and CDR2 SYGVNS. CDR3 protein: CASSDGTEITDTQYF. CDR3 nucleotide sequence: TGTGCCAGCAGTGACGGGACAGAGATCACAGATACGCAGTATTTT.

The chain recombines TRBV30 with TRBJ2-7; weak D call: TRBD1 (6 bases). From germline, CDR1 is GTSNPN and CDR2 SVGIG (reference sequence). Trimming stripped 5 bases from V and 3 bases from J, with 20 bases between. The length of the CDR3 is 15 residues. CDR3 in DNA: TGTGCCTGGGGATGGACAGCACAAAGGGGCTACGAGCAGTACTTC. Translating it yields CAWGWTAQRGYEQYF. Based on the CDR3 plus reference TRBV30 and TRBJ2-7, the full variable domain is SQTIHQWPATLVQPVGSPLSLECTVEGTSNPNLYWYRQAAGRGLQLLFYSVGIGQISSEVPQNLSASRPQDRQFILSSKKLLLSDSGFYLCAWGWTAQRGYEQYFGPGTRLTVT.

The rearrangement joins TRBV4-1 to TRBJ2-7; D is perhaps TRBD2 (7 bases). V lost 4 bases and J 3 bases, leaving 19 bases between the germline ends. Germline CDR1 reads MGHRA; CDR2 reads YSYEKL. The CDR3 length is 16 residues. CDR3 protein: CASSPGGTMRNYEQYF. In nucleotides, the CDR3 is TGCGCCAGCAGCCCCGGGGGGACAATGAGAAACTACGAGCAGTACTTC.

This sequence joins TRBV11-2 and TRBJ2-7, with D possibly TRBD2 on 6 matching bases. The CDR3 totals 15 residues. Germline V gene data show CDR1 as SGHAT and CDR2 as FQNNGV. The V and J ends lost 2 bases and 7 bases respectively, with 18 bases between them. CDR3 amino acids: CASSLFGPGANEQYF. CDR3 coding DNA: TGTGCCAGCAGCTTATTTGGACCGGGAGCGAATGAGCAGTACTTC.

The chain is built from TRBV10-1 and TRBJ2-5, with a tentative D call TRBD1 (6 bases). This CDR3 comprises 12 residues. Germline V gene sequence: CDR1 WNHNN, CDR2 SYGVQD (reference sequence). V was trimmed by 3 bases and J by 4 bases, leaving 6 bases between them. The CDR3 coding sequence is TGCGCCAGCAGTGAACAGGGAGAGACCCAGTACTTC. Translation: CASSEQGETQYF.

Notes on this clone: At one boundary the junction diverges from the germline segment, which might be a read error. The chain couples TRBV7-7 to TRBJ1-3, with 7 nucleotides matching TRBD1. Germline lookup yields CDR1 SSHAT and CDR2 FNYEAQ (reference sequence). There are 16 residues in the CDR3. In nucleotides, the CDR3 is TGTGCTAGCAGCTTAGATGCCAGGGGGTCTGGAAACACCATATATTTT. This sequence encodes CASSLDARGSGNTIYF.

The chain employs TRBV7-3 and TRBJ2-2; TRBD2 matches at 7 bases. The germline CDR1 and CDR2 sequences are SGHTA and FQGTGA. CDR3 size: 13 residues. J was trimmed by 7 bases and V by 8 bases; bases with no gene match: 7. The CDR3 loop is CASRGSLSGELFF. CDR3 sequence (DNA): TGTGCCAGCCGCGGGAGTCTGAGCGGGGAGCTGTTTTTT.

The chain employs TRBV2 and TRBJ2-7, with 11 bases that match TRBD2. The V segment lost 2 bases and the J segment 2 bases; nucleotides outside the gene matches: 5. CDR3 size: 16 residues. Germline V gives CDR1 SNHLY, CDR2 FYNNEI. The CDR3 DNA reads TGTGCCAGCAGTGAATCTAGCGGGAGGCCAACCTACGAGCAGTACTTC. As protein: CASSESSGRPTYEQYF.

The V gene is TRBV5-1, the J gene TRBJ2-3, with TRBD2 identical over 7 bases. Losses at the gene ends were 4 bases for V and 1 base for J; bases not matched to a gene: 9. This CDR3 comprises 16 residues. CDR1 is SGHRS and CDR2 is YFSETQ in the germline V gene. This CDR3 is CASSPLASGRTDTQYF. The CDR3 DNA follows: TGCGCCAGCAGCCCCCTCGCTAGCGGCCGCACAGATACGCAGTATTTT.

V and J are TRBV28 and TRBJ2-2, with 9 bases that match TRBD2. The CDR3 contains 17 residues. The germline V gene encodes CDR1 MDHEN and CDR2 SYDVKM. V trimming: 6 bases; J trimming: 4 bases; junction bases outside the gene matches: 12. The CDR3 DNA reads as TGTGCCAGCAGATGGAGGGCGGGAGGGACTTCCACCGGGGAGCTGTTTTTT. Its protein product is CASRWRAGGTSTGELFF.

This chain connects TRBV6-1 to TRBJ1-2, with 11 bases identical to TRBD1. J was trimmed by 6 bases and V by 8 bases; bases with no gene match: 5. The length of the CDR3 is 13 residues. CDR1 is MNHNS, CDR2 SASEGT, per germline. CDR3 amino acids: CASLRTGGNGYTF. The CDR3 DNA reads as TGTGCCAGCCTAAGGACAGGGGGCAATGGCTACACCTTC.